Each of the 15 T cell receptor beta chains below was sequenced from the same sample in a study of cytomegalovirus exposure and HLA in healthy donors. The PCR contained 60 Vbeta and 13 Jbeta primers. Only in-frame clones appear in the TCRdb table, and some are missing; sequencing was by immunoSEQ multiplex PCR. The profile shows around 210,000 clones, approximately 79% of them singletons. Sequencing used PBMCs. The source of these receptors is a man between 50 and 59 years old in good health and CMV-seronegative.

As DNA, the CDR3 is TGTGCCACCAGCTCACCGGACAGGGACAGCACAGATACGCAGTATTTT. It encodes CATSSPDRDSTDTQYF. The chain combines TRBV15 with TRBJ2-3; the match to TRBD1 covers 8 bases. The CDR3 consists of 16 residues. Germline V gene lookup returns CDR1 LNHNV and CDR2 YYDKDF (reference sequence). V was clipped by 5 bases and J by 0 bases; unmatched bases: 7.

This chain joins TRBV5-1 and TRBJ2-1, with D perhaps matching TRBD2 (6 bases). This CDR3 is built from 15 residues. Germline-derived CDR1 and CDR2 are SGHRS and YFSETQ. The ends were cut back, 6 bases at V and 0 bases at J, with 13 bases in the middle. The CDR3 DNA follows: TGCGCCAGCAACCGGGACGGGAGCTCCTACAATGAGCAGTTCTTC. Translation gives CASNRDGSSYNEQFF.

The CDR3 reads CASSLKTSGRYEQFF. The CDR3 coding sequence is TGTGCCAGCAGTTTAAAAACTAGCGGTAGGTATGAGCAGTTCTTC. The chain couples TRBV27 to TRBJ2-1, with 8 bases fitting TRBD2. The V gene end was trimmed by 2 bases and the J gene end by 8 bases; junction bases not matched to a gene: 8. The CDR3 runs to 15 residues. Looked up from germline, CDR1 is MNHEY and CDR2 is SMNVEV (reference sequence).

This sequence joins TRBV2 and TRBJ1-4; D perhaps matches TRBD1 (5 bases). CDR1 SNHLY and CDR2 FYNNEI come from the germline V gene. The CDR3 is 15 amino acids. V lost 6 bases to trimming and J lost 2 bases, with 13 bases between them. CDR3 loop: CASRGGGATNEKLFF. DNA of the CDR3: TGTGCCAGCAGGGGAGGCGGGGCGACTAATGAAAAACTGTTTTTT.

The chain has TRBV4-2 and TRBJ1-4, with D tentatively TRBD1 (5 bases). The CDR3 extends over 15 amino acids. CDR1 and CDR2 (germline): LGHNA, YNFKEQ. The germline V and J ends were trimmed by 4 bases and 7 bases, with 16 bases remaining between them. CDR3: CASSLDQGVGEKLFF. For the CDR3, the DNA is TGTGCCAGCAGCCTCGACCAGGGTGTGGGTGAAAAACTGTTTTTT.

The chain carries TRBV14 and TRBJ2-2; 13 bases fit TRBD2. In germline, CDR1 is SGHDN, CDR2 FVKESK. The ends lost 5 bases at V and 4 bases at J; junction bases unmatched: 1. The CDR3 has 15 residues. The CDR3, as DNA: TGTGCCAGCAGCAGGACTAGCGGGAGCACCGGGGAGCTGTTTTTT. It codes for CASSRTSGSTGELFF.

The gene calls are TRBV7-9 and TRBJ1-2, with TRBD1 matching 7 bases. The V and J ends lost 4 bases and 1 base, in that order; junction bases with no gene match: 6. The CDR3 is made up of 15 amino acids. Germline assignment: CDR1 SEHNR and CDR2 FQNEAQ (reference sequence). CDR3 bases: TGTGCCAGCAGCTGGAATCCAGGGGGTAACTATGGCTACACCTTC. The encoded protein is CASSWNPGGNYGYTF. The full variable domain, rest sourced from reference TRBV7-9 and TRBJ1-2, is DTGVSQNPRHKITKRGQNVTFRCDPISEHNRLYWYRQTLGQGPEFLTYFQNEAQLEKSRLLSDRFSAERPKGSFSTLEIQRTEQGDSAMYLCASSWNPGGNYGYTFGSGTRLTVV.

The gene calls are TRBV7-9 and TRBJ1-4; D remains ambiguous. CDR1 and CDR2 from the germline V gene are SEHNR and FQNEAQ (reference sequence). The CDR3 has 14 amino acids. V dropped 0 bases and J dropped 3 bases, with 5 bases sitting between them. The DNA of the CDR3 is TGTGCCAGCAGCTTAGCACAGCCTAATGAAAAACTGTTTTTT. Residues: CASSLAQPNEKLFF.

CDR3 in amino acids: CSVEAAGANGYTF. For the CDR3, the DNA is TGCAGCGTTGAGGCGGCAGGGGCTAATGGCTACACCTTC. The genes are TRBV29-1 and TRBJ1-2, with D possibly matching TRBD1 (6 bases). Germline values: CDR1 SQVTM, CDR2 ANQGSEA. The CDR3 is 13 residues long. The V gene lost 3 bases and the J gene lost 6 bases, with 14 bases spanning the gap.

The V gene is TRBV9, the J gene TRBJ2-7; TRBD2 might be the D (5 bases). The germline CDR1 and CDR2 sequences are SGDLS and YYNGEE. This CDR3 has 14 amino acids. Trimming shortened V by 9 bases and J by 2 bases, and 18 bases separated the two germline ends. DNA of the CDR3: TGTGCCACGCAAATCCGGGAAAGCACCTACGAGCAGTACTTC. Amino acid sequence: CATQIRESTYEQYF.

This rearrangement joins TRBV28 to TRBJ1-5; 10 bases line up with TRBD1. CDR3 size: 14 residues. The J segment lost 6 bases and the V segment lost 4 bases, leaving 3 bases of the junction unmatched. CDR1 and CDR2 (germline): MDHEN, SYDVKM. Written as DNA, the CDR3 is TGTGCCAGCAGTTCGACAGGGGGCTTTCAGCCCCAGCATTTT. Its protein product is CASSSTGGFQPQHF.

The genes are TRBV27 and TRBJ1-1; 7 bases line up with TRBD1. This CDR3 has 14 amino acids. After removal of 4 bases from V and 0 bases from J, the junction contained 2 bases not matched to a gene. CDR1 is MNHEY and CDR2 is SMNVEV in the germline V gene (reference sequence). CDR3 in amino acids: CASSYRGLNTEAFF. CDR3 in DNA: TGTGCCAGCAGTTACAGGGGCCTGAACACTGAAGCTTTCTTT.

The chain recombines TRBV13 with TRBJ2-7; 12 positions agree with TRBD2. This CDR3 contains 15 residues. Trimming at V came to 4 bases and at J to 2 bases, leaving 3 bases not matched to a gene. CDR1 and CDR2 from the germline V gene are PRHDT and FYEKMQ (reference sequence). CDR3 amino acids: CASSSTSGGPYEQYF. CDR3 bases: TGTGCCAGCAGCTCAACTAGCGGGGGGCCCTACGAGCAGTACTTC. The full variable domain, rest sourced from reference TRBV13 and TRBJ2-7, is AAGVIQSPRHLIKEKRETATLKCYPIPRHDTVYWYQQGPGQDPQFLISFYEKMQSDKGSIPDRFSAQQFSDYHSELNMSSLELGDSALYFCASSSTSGGPYEQYFGPGTRLTVT.

This chain connects TRBV4-1 to TRBJ2-7, with TRBD1 matching over 9 bases. This CDR3 is 14 amino acids long. Germline V gene sequence: CDR1 MGHRA, CDR2 YSYEKL. The V gene end was trimmed by 4 bases and the J gene end by 6 bases; junction bases not matched to a gene: 7. The CDR3 is CASSRGQGKVEQYF. The CDR3 DNA sequence: TGCGCCAGCAGCCGAGGACAGGGGAAGGTCGAGCAGTACTTC.

The rearrangement uses TRBV1 and TRBJ2-7; TRBD2 is taken as the D call from the table, unchecked against the DNA. TRBV1 is a pseudogene locus. CDR3 size: 15 residues. The CDR3 DNA is TGCACCAGCAGCCAATGGTCGGCGGGAGGCTACGAGCAGTACTTC. Translated, it gives CTSSQWSAGGYEQYF.